The clone carrying this T cell receptor beta chain has only a few counts. These data originate in a study of T-cell memory formation after mild COVID-19. 5'RACE primed at constant segments yielded TCR alpha and TCR beta cDNA libraries bearing sample barcodes and UMIs. TCRdb reanalysed the 5' RACE reads using MiXCR and keeps one entry per CDR3 protein. The data show roughly 580,000 distinct CDR3 sequences, with around 17% seen just once and around 13% held by the top ten. With V trimmed by 8 bases and J by 0 bases, 3 bases remained unmatched. CDR1 GTSNPN and CDR2 SVGIG come from the germline V gene (reference sequence). CDR3 length: 13 amino acids.

V is TRBV30 and J is TRBJ2-7; 11 nucleotides match TRBD1. The receptor's source is an adult woman who had mild COVID-19 (a few samples of this study predate the infection). Cell type and time point are not known. Sequencing was done on a sample of PBMCs or a T cell subset sorted from them (not recorded which). DNA of the CDR3: TGTGCCGGGACAGGGGGAAGCTCCTACGAGCAGTACTTC. Amino acids: CAGTGGSSYEQYF.